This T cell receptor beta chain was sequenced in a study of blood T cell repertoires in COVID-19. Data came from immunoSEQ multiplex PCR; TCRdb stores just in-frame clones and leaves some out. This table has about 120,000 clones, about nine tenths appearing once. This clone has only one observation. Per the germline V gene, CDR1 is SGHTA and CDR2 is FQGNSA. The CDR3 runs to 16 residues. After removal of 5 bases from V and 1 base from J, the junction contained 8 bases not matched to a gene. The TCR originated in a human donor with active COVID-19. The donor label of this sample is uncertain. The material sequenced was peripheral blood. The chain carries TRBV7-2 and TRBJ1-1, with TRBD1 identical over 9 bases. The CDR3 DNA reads TGTGCCAGCAGCGAACGCACAGGGGGCGGGAACACTGAAGCTTTCTTT. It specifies CASSERTGGGNTEAFF.